The 22 T cell receptor beta chains below all came from one sample that was sequenced in a study of cytomegalovirus exposure and HLA in healthy donors. The PCR used 60 Vbeta and 13 Jbeta primers. TCRdb's table, derived via immunoSEQ multiplex PCR, lists solely in-frame clones and lacks some. The data contain 150,000 to 200,000 clones, about four fifths of them singletons. Material: PBMCs. The receptor source for this set is a middle-aged man in good health and CMV-seropositive.

The chain uses TRBV15 and TRBJ2-5, with D possibly TRBD2 on 5 matching bases. The V end was cut by 0 bases, the J end by 3 bases, with 8 bases between. The germline gives CDR1 LNHNV, CDR2 YYDKDF (reference sequence). The CDR3 sequence is 14 residues long. The CDR3 loop is CATSRDVGEETQYF. The CDR3 nucleotides read TGTGCCACCAGCAGAGATGTGGGAGAAGAGACCCAGTACTTC.

The chain joins TRBV27 to TRBJ2-7; D might be TRBD2 (6 bases). CDR3 length: 13 amino acids. Between the trimmed V and J ends, which lost 1 base and 5 bases, there was a span of 9 bases. Germline V gene data show CDR1 as MNHEY and CDR2 as SMNVEV (reference sequence). The CDR3 protein is CASSLYGGNEQYF. CDR3 coding DNA: TGTGCCAGCAGTTTATATGGAGGGAACGAGCAGTACTTC.

This chain connects TRBV29-1 to TRBJ2-1; 12 bases are shared with TRBD2. Trimming at V came to 5 bases and at J to 0 bases, leaving 8 bases not matched to a gene. Germline assignment: CDR1 SQVTM and CDR2 ANQGSEA. This CDR3 contains 17 residues. CDR3 protein: CSVRTSGISGSYNEQFF. The CDR3 DNA is TGCAGCGTTCGGACTAGCGGGATCTCAGGCTCCTACAATGAGCAGTTCTTC.

This chain connects TRBV20-1 to TRBJ2-1, with TRBD2 identical over 7 bases. From germline, CDR1 is DFQATT and CDR2 SNEGSKA (reference sequence). Germline trimming cut 3 bases from V and 7 bases from J; bases unmatched to any gene: 0. CDR3 length: 11 residues. In DNA form, the CDR3 reads TGCAGTGCTAGTAGCGGGAATGAGCAGTTCTTC. Translating it yields CSASSGNEQFF.

The rearrangement uses TRBV4-3 and TRBJ2-1; 7 nucleotides match TRBD1. V lost 0 bases and J lost 3; bases outside the gene matches: 2. This CDR3 has 15 residues. Germline V gene sequence: CDR1 LGHNA, CDR2 YSLEER. In nucleotides, the CDR3 is TGCGCCAGCAGCCAAGACAGGGGGAACTACAATGAGCAGTTCTTC. This sequence encodes CASSQDRGNYNEQFF.

J is TRBJ2-3 and V is TRBV18; 7 nucleotides line up with TRBD1. The length of the CDR3 is 14 residues. V was pared by 1 base and J by 4 bases, with 2 bases of the junction left unmatched. Germline assignment: CDR1 KGHSH and CDR2 LQKENI. The CDR3 loop reads CASSPRQGADTQYF. CDR3 in DNA: TGTGCCAGCTCACCACGACAGGGAGCAGATACGCAGTATTTT.

The chain combines TRBV28 with TRBJ2-5; 10 bases agree with TRBD2. CDR1 is MDHEN, CDR2 SYDVKM, per germline. V was clipped by 6 bases and J by 5 bases; unmatched bases: 12. This CDR3 region has 16 residues. CDR3 region: CASRTYSGGPRETQYF. The CDR3 DNA reads TGTGCCAGCAGAACCTATAGCGGGGGGCCACGTGAGACCCAGTACTTC.

The gene calls are TRBV4-1 and TRBJ2-7, with 9 positions matching TRBD1. After removal of 4 bases from V and 2 bases from J, the junction contained 18 bases not matched to a gene. Germline loops: CDR1 MGHRA, CDR2 YSYEKL. The CDR3 covers 19 residues. This chain's CDR3 is CASSPAPGTGIGNTYEQYF. In DNA form, the CDR3 reads TGCGCCAGCAGCCCGGCTCCCGGGACAGGGATCGGAAACACCTACGAGCAGTACTTC.

The rearrangement uses TRBV29-1 and TRBJ2-3, with D tentatively TRBD1 (6 bases). V shed 3 bases and J shed 1 base, with 8 bases lying between them. This CDR3 region has 13 residues. The V gene's germline CDR1 is SQVTM and CDR2 ANQGSEA. The CDR3 sequence is CSVDPGGTDTQYF. DNA of the CDR3: TGCAGCGTTGATCCAGGGGGCACAGATACGCAGTATTTT.

CDR3 coding DNA: TGTGCCAGCTCACGGACCCAGGACAGAAGATCCAATGAGCAGTTCTTC. It codes for CASSRTQDRRSNEQFF. The V call is TRBV18, the J call TRBJ2-1; D perhaps matches TRBD1 (6 bases). Per germline, CDR1 KGHSH and CDR2 LQKENI. Trimming took off 4 bases at V and 6 bases at J, with 19 bases between the two ends. The CDR3 has 16 residues.

The V call is TRBV29-1, the J call TRBJ2-1; 13 nucleotides line up with TRBD2. The CDR3 runs to 18 residues. Germline CDR1 and CDR2: SQVTM and ANQGSEA. Trimming removed 1 base from V and 0 bases from J; junction bases left unmatched: 6. CDR3 residues: CSVEGLAGGSASYNEQFF. CDR3 bases: TGCAGCGTTGAAGGACTAGCGGGAGGCTCTGCCTCCTACAATGAGCAGTTCTTC.

This rearrangement joins TRBV28 to TRBJ1-6; possibly TRBD1 for D (6 bases). Germline V gene sequence: CDR1 MDHEN, CDR2 SYDVKM. The V gene lost 5 bases and the J gene lost 4 bases, with 24 bases spanning the gap. The CDR3 is made up of 19 amino acids. The CDR3 DNA reads TGTGCCAGCAGTCAAAGGGGGAGATGGGCCTTACCTTATAATTCACCCCTCCACTTT. Translating it yields CASSQRGRWALPYNSPLHF.

V and J are TRBV27 and TRBJ2-2; 8 nucleotides line up with TRBD1. The CDR3 totals 16 residues. CDR1 is MNHEY and CDR2 is SMNVEV in the germline V gene (reference sequence). The junction had 6 bases not matched to a gene; V was cut back by 2 bases and J by 4 bases. CDR3 loop: CASSLGTTGVTGELFF. CDR3 coding DNA: TGTGCCAGCAGTTTAGGGACGACAGGGGTCACCGGGGAGCTGTTTTTT.

The V and J genes are TRBV7-3 and TRBJ2-2, with 8 nucleotides matching TRBD2. V shed 6 bases and J 7 bases; nucleotides not matched to a gene: 13. Looked up from germline, CDR1 is SGHTA and CDR2 is FQGTGA. The CDR3 runs 16 residues. CDR3 DNA: TGTGCCAGCAGACCGAACGCGGGAGGTGGGGTCGGGGAGCTGTTTTTT. This encodes CASRPNAGGGVGELFF. The full variable domain, rest sourced from reference TRBV7-3 and TRBJ2-2, is GAGVSQTPSNKVTEKGKYVELRCDPISGHTALYWYRQSLGQGPEFLIYFQGTGAADDSGLPNDRFFAVRPEGSVSTLKIQRTERGDSAVYLCASRPNAGGGVGELFFGEGSRLTVL.

The chain is built from TRBV10-2 and TRBJ2-7; TRBD2 agrees at 10 bases. The length of the CDR3 is 17 residues. With V trimmed by 4 bases and J by 4 bases, 13 bases remained unmatched. Looked up from germline, CDR1 is WSHSY and CDR2 is SAAADI. CDR3 in amino acids: CASSVGASGRSGYEQYF. The CDR3 DNA sequence: TGCGCCAGCAGTGTTGGGGCTAGCGGGAGATCTGGTTACGAGCAGTACTTC.

The chain couples TRBV5-6 to TRBJ2-7; D may be TRBD2 (5 bases). Trimming pared 0 bases from V and 3 bases from J, leaving 10 bases between. This CDR3 spans 14 amino acids. The germline gives CDR1 SGHDT, CDR2 YYEEEE. The CDR3 reads CASSLGRAGYEQYF. The DNA of the CDR3 is TGTGCCAGCAGCTTGGGTAGGGCGGGCTACGAGCAGTACTTC.

The genes are TRBV29-1 and TRBJ2-7; tentatively, D is TRBD1 (6 bases). The V gene's germline CDR1 is SQVTM and CDR2 ANQGSEA. CDR3 size: 15 residues. The V end lost 6 bases, the J end lost 1 base, and 19 bases lay between the germline ends. CDR3: CSVGTRDTDSYEQYF. The CDR3 region has the DNA TGCAGCGTCGGAACCCGGGACACCGATTCCTACGAGCAGTACTTC.

This clone has just one count. The chain joins TRBV7-8 to TRBJ2-3; tentatively, D is TRBD1 (6 bases). V lost 5 bases and J 5 bases, leaving 17 bases between the germline ends. The germline gives CDR1 SGHVS, CDR2 FQNEAQ. This CDR3 is built from 15 residues. The CDR3 nucleotides read TGTGCCAGCAGCCTTTGGGGGCAGTCAGGAGATACGCAGTATTTT. Its translation is CASSLWGQSGDTQYF.

The rearrangement links TRBV9 to TRBJ2-5; perhaps TRBD1 as D (6 bases). The CDR3 extends over 14 amino acids. Germline V gene lookup returns CDR1 SGDLS and CDR2 YYNGEE. Trimming left V 1 base short and J 5 bases short, with 12 bases between. This CDR3 is CASSVLGAGETQYF. In DNA, the CDR3 is TGTGCCAGCAGCGTATTGGGGGCCGGGGAGACCCAGTACTTC.

This rearrangement joins TRBV7-8 to TRBJ2-4; 9 positions match TRBD2. The CDR3 extends over 14 amino acids. Germline CDR1 SGHVS, CDR2 FQNEAQ. J gave up 5 bases and V 8 bases, and 7 bases lay outside the gene matches. The CDR3 DNA reads TGTGCCAGCGGAATTAGCGGGAGCGAAAACATTCAGTACTTC. Its translation: CASGISGSENIQYF.

The chain couples TRBV2 to TRBJ1-3; weak D call: TRBD1 (6 bases). V dropped 6 bases and J dropped 3 bases, with 21 bases sitting between them. The CDR3 length is 17 residues. Germline assignment: CDR1 SNHLY and CDR2 FYNNEI. The CDR3 loop is CASSTNSGTIGGNTIYF. CDR3 in DNA: TGTGCCAGCAGCACTAATTCCGGGACAATAGGTGGAAACACCATATATTTT.

This clone was observed once. The chain combines TRBV4-2 with TRBJ2-2; D is unclear. This CDR3 region has 12 residues. Trimming shortened V by 11 bases and J by 3 bases, and 10 bases separated the two germline ends. Looked up from germline, CDR1 is LGHNA and CDR2 is YNFKEQ. The CDR3 DNA sequence: TGTGCCGCTCTGAGCGACACCGGGGAGCTGTTTTTT. Its protein is CAALSDTGELFF.